This T cell receptor beta chain was recorded in a study of T cells in Graves' hyperthyroidism and ophthalmopathy. The TCR beta CDR3 regions underwent amplification using RNA transcripts as the source. When the TCR CDR3 underwent first-round RT-PCR, the HTBI primer set was used. TCRdb re-called the multiplex PCR reads with MiXCR, one entry per CDR3 protein. Among roughly 570,000 distinct CDR3 sequences, just over 45% were seen once, and the ten largest hold 7.5% to 8.5%. There are 14 residues in the CDR3. CDR1 is DFQATT, CDR2 SNEGSKA, per germline (reference sequence). Trimming stripped 2 bases from V and 8 bases from J, with 18 bases between. This clonotype has at least ten counts.

The source of this sequence is a woman aged 18-29 years with Graves' hyperthyroidism. The genes are TRBV20-1 and TRBJ1-2; possibly TRBD1 for D (6 bases). Source material: peripheral blood or thyroid tissue (not recorded which). This CDR3 reads CSARNRAPVDGYTF. CDR3 DNA: TGCAGTGCTAGAAACAGGGCCCCGGTTGACGGCTACACCTTC.